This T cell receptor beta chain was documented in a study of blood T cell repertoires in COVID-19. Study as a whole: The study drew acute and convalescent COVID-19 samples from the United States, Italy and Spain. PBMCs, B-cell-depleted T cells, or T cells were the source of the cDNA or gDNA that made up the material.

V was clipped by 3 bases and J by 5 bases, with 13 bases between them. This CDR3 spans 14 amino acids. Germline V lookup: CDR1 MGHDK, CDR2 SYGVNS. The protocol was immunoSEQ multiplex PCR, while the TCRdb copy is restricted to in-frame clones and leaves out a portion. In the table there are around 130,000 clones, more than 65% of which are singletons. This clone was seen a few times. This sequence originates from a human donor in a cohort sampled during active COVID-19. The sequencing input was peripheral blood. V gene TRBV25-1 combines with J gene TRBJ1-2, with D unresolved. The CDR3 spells CASSDERQSYGYTF. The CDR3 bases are TGTGCCAGCAGTGACGAGCGGCAGTCGTATGGCTACACCTTC.